These 16 T cell receptor beta chains were all obtained from the same sample, sequenced in a study of shared clonotypes between healthy human individuals. The naive CD8 population came from CD45RO-negative cells selected for CCR7, without terminally differentiated effector memory CD45RA+ cells. The assay was immunoSEQ multiplex PCR, and TCRdb's table has in-frame clones only and misses some. This repertoire shows 800,000 to 950,000 clones, about 96% found once; its top ten account for around 0.21%. Sample: naive CD8+ T cells sorted from blood. All receptors come from a man younger than 45 in good health.

The chain links TRBV5-1 to TRBJ2-3; D is unclear. The CDR3 extends over 16 amino acids. Germline CDR1 SGHRS, CDR2 YFSETQ. The V gene lost 0 bases and the J gene lost 4 bases, with 15 bases spanning the gap. In DNA, the CDR3 is TGCGCCAGCAGCTTGGTAGTGGCTGATGGGTCAGATACGCAGTATTTT. The encoded protein is CASSLVVADGSDTQYF.

The chain employs TRBV9 and TRBJ2-7; possibly TRBD1 for D (5 bases). CDR1 and CDR2 (germline): SGDLS, YYNGEE. The V and J ends lost 1 base and 0 bases respectively, with 11 bases between them. The CDR3 runs to 15 residues. The CDR3 nucleotides read TGTGCCAGCAGCGTAACGGACACGATCTCCTACGAGCAGTACTTC. Protein product: CASSVTDTISYEQYF.

The rearrangement joins TRBV7-9 to TRBJ2-5; 7 bases fit TRBD2. Losses at the gene ends were 5 bases for V and 5 bases for J; bases not matched to a gene: 8. This CDR3 is built from 14 residues. Germline lookup yields CDR1 SEHNR and CDR2 FQNEAQ (reference sequence). Here the CDR3 DNA reads TGTGCCAGCAGCCCACTGGACGGGAGGGAGACCCAGTACTTC. Protein sequence: CASSPLDGRETQYF. Based on the CDR3 plus reference TRBV7-9 and TRBJ2-5, the full variable domain is DTGVSQNPRHKITKRGQNVTFRCDPISEHNRLYWYRQTLGQGPEFLTYFQNEAQLEKSRLLSDRFSAERPKGSFSTLEIQRTEQGDSAMYLCASSPLDGRETQYFGPGTRLLVL.

This chain connects TRBV29-1 to TRBJ2-7; TRBD2 agrees at 10 bases. Germline V gives CDR1 SQVTM, CDR2 ANQGSEA. V dropped 8 bases and J dropped 2; count of bases not matched to a gene: 9. The CDR3 contains 14 residues. Here the CDR3 DNA reads TGCAGCATATTTGGACTAGCGGAGCCCTACGAGCAGTACTTC. Its protein product is CSIFGLAEPYEQYF.

The CDR3 sequence is CASSLTSSSPYEQYF. CDR3 bases: TGTGCCAGCAGCTTAACTTCTTCCAGTCCCTACGAGCAGTACTTC. The V gene is TRBV7-9, the J gene TRBJ2-7; D call uncertain. CDR1 and CDR2 from the germline V gene are SEHNR and FQNEAQ (reference sequence). Between the trimmed V and J ends, which lost 2 bases and 2 bases, there was a span of 13 bases. This CDR3 comprises 15 residues.

The chain joins TRBV2 to TRBJ1-5; D uncertain. CDR1 SNHLY and CDR2 FYNNEI come from the germline V gene. The CDR3 is 13 residues long. Between the trimmed V and J ends, which lost 8 bases and 0 bases, there was a span of 8 bases. CDR3 coding DNA: TGTGCCAGCGGGATGGGTAGCAATCAGCCCCAGCATTTT. This gives the protein CASGMGSNQPQHF.

The chain joins TRBV14 to TRBJ2-1, with 15 bases identical to TRBD2. V shed 4 bases, J shed 7 bases, and the junction held 8 bases outside the gene matches. The germline V gene encodes CDR1 SGHDN and CDR2 FVKESK. The CDR3 extends over 17 amino acids. The CDR3 nucleotides are TGTGCCAGCAGCCCCTGGACTAGCGGGAGGGGAGGAAATGAGCAGTTCTTC. Its protein is CASSPWTSGRGGNEQFF. The full variable domain, its missing parts supplied by reference TRBV14 and TRBJ2-1, is EAGVTQFPSHSVIEKGQTVTLRCDPISGHDNLYWYRRVMGKEIKFLLHFVKESKQDESGMPNNRFLAERTGGTYSTLKVQPAELEDSGVYFCASSPWTSGRGGNEQFFGPGTRLTVL.

V is TRBV12-5 and J is TRBJ2-3; tentative D call: TRBD2 (5 bases). Germline V gene lookup returns CDR1 LGHNT and CDR2 FRNRAP. This CDR3 has 14 amino acids. The V end lost 6 bases, the J end lost 2 bases, and 12 bases lay between the germline ends. In DNA, the CDR3 is TGTGCTAGTGGGAGGGCCGGGCCCACAGATACGCAGTATTTT. It translates to CASGRAGPTDTQYF.

The chain uses TRBV15 and TRBJ1-5; 9 bases are a match to TRBD1. CDR3 size: 16 residues. CDR1 is LNHNV and CDR2 is YYDKDF in the germline V gene (reference sequence). J lost 6 bases, V lost 2 bases, and 8 bases had no gene match. CDR3 DNA: TGTGCCACCAGCAGAACGGGACAGGGAGGGGGTCAGCCCCAGCATTTT. Its translation is CATSRTGQGGGQPQHF.

The genes are TRBV7-6 and TRBJ2-7, with D possibly TRBD1 on 8 matching bases. V dropped 0 bases and J dropped 2 bases, with 11 bases sitting between them. The germline CDR1 and CDR2 sequences are SGHVS and FNYEAQ. CDR3 length equals 15 residues. Here the CDR3 reads CASSLATGGAYEQYF. The CDR3 bases are TGTGCCAGCAGCTTAGCAACAGGGGGGGCCTACGAGCAGTACTTC.

The rearrangement uses TRBV7-9 and TRBJ1-2; D unclear. Trimming removed 7 bases from V and 7 bases from J, with 19 bases in between. This CDR3 comprises 14 residues. Per the germline V gene, CDR1 is SEHNR and CDR2 is FQNEAQ (reference sequence). In DNA form, the CDR3 reads TGTGCCAGCACCTTGGGAGGGCCTGGGCGTGGCTACACCTTC. Protein product: CASTLGGPGRGYTF.

The V and J genes are TRBV11-2 and TRBJ2-3; D remains unclear. The CDR3 extends over 16 amino acids. V was shortened by 3 bases and J by 3 bases, with 16 bases between the two germline ends. The V gene's germline CDR1 is SGHAT and CDR2 FQNNGV. CDR3 in DNA: TGTGCCAGCAGCTTTTTCACGGAATTTGGGACAGATACGCAGTATTTT. Its translation is CASSFFTEFGTDTQYF. The complete variable domain, with remaining parts taken from reference TRBV11-2 and TRBJ2-3, reads EAGVAQSPRYKIIEKRQSVAFWCNPISGHATLYWYQQILGQGPKLLIQFQNNGVVDDSQLPKDRFSAERLKGVDSTLKIQPAKLEDSAVYLCASSFFTEFGTDTQYFGPGTRLTVL.

This clone was picked up one time. The V and J genes are TRBV27 and TRBJ2-1, with a tentative D call TRBD2 (6 bases). The CDR3 has 13 amino acids. The V end lost 5 bases, the J end lost 9 bases, and 14 bases lay between the germline ends. Per germline, CDR1 MNHEY and CDR2 SMNVEV (reference sequence). CDR3 in DNA: TGTGCCAGCAGTATAGGGGCGGGGAGTGAGCAGTTCTTC. Protein sequence: CASSIGAGSEQFF.

The rearrangement uses TRBV11-2 and TRBJ2-7, with 14 bases identical to TRBD2. The ends lost 6 bases at V and 4 bases at J; junction bases unmatched: 11. The CDR3 loop spans 17 amino acids. Germline loops: CDR1 SGHAT, CDR2 FQNNGV. DNA for the CDR3: TGTGCCAGCAGTCCTGGGACTAGCGGGAGAGGGAGTTACGAGCAGTACTTC. Translation: CASSPGTSGRGSYEQYF.

V is TRBV27 and J is TRBJ2-7, with 7 bases fitting TRBD2. The germline V gene encodes CDR1 MNHEY and CDR2 SMNVEV (reference sequence). The CDR3 is made up of 16 amino acids. V gave up 3 bases and J gave up 3 bases; unmatched junction bases: 11. The CDR3 loop is CASSLLTGGSDYEQYF. The CDR3 DNA follows: TGTGCCAGCAGTTTGTTAACGGGAGGTTCCGACTACGAGCAGTACTTC.

The chain joins TRBV7-9 to TRBJ2-5; 10 bases line up with TRBD2. Germline V gene sequence: CDR1 SEHNR, CDR2 FQNEAQ (reference sequence). Trimming took 4 bases from V and 2 from J; bases not matched to a gene: 7. The CDR3 loop spans 16 amino acids. The CDR3 loop reads CASSSTSGKDQETQYF. The CDR3 DNA follows: TGTGCCAGCAGCTCTACTAGCGGGAAGGATCAAGAGACCCAGTACTTC.